The rows below give T cell receptor beta chains drawn from one sample of a study of early T cells in non-severe SARS-CoV-2 infection. TCRdb reanalysed the 5' RACE reads using MiXCR and keeps one entry per CDR3 protein. The sample shows 32,000 or so distinct CDR3 sequences, 6.3% of them seen only once. The sequencing sample was made of whole blood. These receptors all come from an adult who was a healthcare worker with PCR-confirmed SARS-CoV-2 infection or an uninfected control (not recorded which). The conserved cysteine and the conserved F or W are not part of the CDR3 here. Fields, in order: V gene, J gene, CDR3 protein.

V gene: TRBV27
J gene: TRBJ1-5
CDR3 protein: ASSFADRNQPQH

V gene: TRBV12-3/TRBV12-4
J gene: TRBJ2-3
CDR3 protein: ASNLSGRPTDTQY

V gene: TRBV27
J gene: TRBJ1-1
CDR3 protein: ASSINPLRGLNTEAF

V gene: TRBV2
J gene: TRBJ2-1
CDR3 protein: ASRSRTSFNEQF

V gene: TRBV12-2
J gene: TRBJ2-1
CDR3 protein: ASRLAKEGLGGLEQF

V gene: TRBV6-1
J gene: TRBJ2-7
CDR3 protein: ASSVGTSGIEQY

V gene: TRBV7-9
J gene: TRBJ2-2
CDR3 protein: ASIDGGELF

V gene: TRBV5-1
J gene: TRBJ2-7
CDR3 protein: ASSWDWVYEQY

V gene: TRBV2
J gene: TRBJ2-3
CDR3 protein: ASSEARKGRATDTQY

V gene: TRBV12-3/TRBV12-4
J gene: TRBJ1-5
CDR3 protein: ASSGAVLSNQPQH

V gene: TRBV11-2
J gene: TRBJ2-5
CDR3 protein: ASSLFGQGQETQY

V gene: TRBV18
J gene: TRBJ2-1
CDR3 protein: ASSPGINEQF

V gene: TRBV7-6
J gene: TRBJ2-7
CDR3 protein: ASSSDPGLAGGEQY

V gene: TRBV20-1
J gene: TRBJ2-3
CDR3 protein: SARGSTDTQY

V gene: TRBV11-2
J gene: TRBJ2-6
CDR3 protein: ASSLKMTGLSGANVLT

V gene: TRBV2
J gene: TRBJ2-3
CDR3 protein: ASSDYKRGTDTQY

V gene: TRBV20-1
J gene: TRBJ2-2
CDR3 protein: SARSPPGYGELF

V gene: TRBV27
J gene: TRBJ2-3
CDR3 protein: ASRPRATTDTQY

V gene: TRBV7-6
J gene: TRBJ1-4
CDR3 protein: ASSSPGQGNEKLF

V gene: TRBV6-4
J gene: TRBJ2-1
CDR3 protein: ASSVEAGDYNEQF

V gene: TRBV11-2
J gene: TRBJ2-1
CDR3 protein: ASKPGLAGGLYNEQF

V gene: TRBV20-1
J gene: TRBJ2-2
CDR3 protein: SARAFWNTGELF

V gene: TRBV15
J gene: TRBJ2-7
CDR3 protein: ATSRGIGSRDYEQY

V gene: TRBV12-3/TRBV12-4
J gene: TRBJ2-1
CDR3 protein: ASTMRASGSRQF

V gene: TRBV2
J gene: TRBJ2-5
CDR3 protein: ASSESSMKETQY

V gene: TRBV6-2/TRBV6-3
J gene: TRBJ2-7
CDR3 protein: ASTLGSGSYEQY

V gene: TRBV11-2
J gene: TRBJ2-4
CDR3 protein: ASSMYGSDIQY

V gene: TRBV30
J gene: TRBJ2-5
CDR3 protein: AWSHDPQETQY

V gene: TRBV6-1
J gene: TRBJ2-3
CDR3 protein: ATSPRPGTGDTQY

V gene: TRBV20-1
J gene: TRBJ1-1
CDR3 protein: SASNTGVGAEAF

V gene: TRBV3-1
J gene: TRBJ1-5
CDR3 protein: ASSIKGGNQPQH

V gene: TRBV6-1
J gene: TRBJ2-1
CDR3 protein: ASSARPGNEQF

V gene: TRBV12-3/TRBV12-4
J gene: TRBJ1-5
CDR3 protein: ASSPAVWQPQH

V gene: TRBV5-5
J gene: TRBJ2-7
CDR3 protein: ASSRRRTSELEQY

V gene: TRBV7-2
J gene: TRBJ2-3
CDR3 protein: ASSFDSGRTDTQY

V gene: TRBV28
J gene: TRBJ1-2
CDR3 protein: ASRAIAYRAPNYGYT

V gene: TRBV6-6
J gene: TRBJ2-7
CDR3 protein: ASSILAGIYEQY

V gene: TRBV12-3/TRBV12-4
J gene: TRBJ2-1
CDR3 protein: ASSFPGVAYNEQF

V gene: TRBV5-1
J gene: TRBJ2-6
CDR3 protein: ASSLGFSGANVLT

V gene: TRBV9
J gene: TRBJ1-6
CDR3 protein: ASRTGEGSPLH

V gene: TRBV7-8
J gene: TRBJ2-7
CDR3 protein: ASSFYSGESYEQY

V gene: TRBV7-6
J gene: TRBJ2-1
CDR3 protein: ASSETSGSENEQF

V gene: TRBV11-2
J gene: TRBJ2-7
CDR3 protein: ASSPSTYYEQY